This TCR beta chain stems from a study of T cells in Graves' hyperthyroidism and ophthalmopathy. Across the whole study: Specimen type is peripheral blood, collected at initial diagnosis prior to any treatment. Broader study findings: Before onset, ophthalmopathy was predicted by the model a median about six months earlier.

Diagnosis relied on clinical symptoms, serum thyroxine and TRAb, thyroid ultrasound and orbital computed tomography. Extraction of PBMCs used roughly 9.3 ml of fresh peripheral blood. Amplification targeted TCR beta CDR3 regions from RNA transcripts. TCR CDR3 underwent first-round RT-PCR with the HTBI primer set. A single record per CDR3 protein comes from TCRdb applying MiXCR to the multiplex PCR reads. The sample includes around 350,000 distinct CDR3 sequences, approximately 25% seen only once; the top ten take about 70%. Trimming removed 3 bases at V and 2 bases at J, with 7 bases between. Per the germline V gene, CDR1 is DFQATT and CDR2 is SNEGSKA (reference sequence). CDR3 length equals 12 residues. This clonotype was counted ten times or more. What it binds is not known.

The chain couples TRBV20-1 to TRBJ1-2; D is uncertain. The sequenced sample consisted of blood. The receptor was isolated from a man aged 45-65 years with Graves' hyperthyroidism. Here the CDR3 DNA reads TGCAGTGCTAGTGAGAGAAACTATGGCTACACCTTC. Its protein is CSASERNYGYTF.